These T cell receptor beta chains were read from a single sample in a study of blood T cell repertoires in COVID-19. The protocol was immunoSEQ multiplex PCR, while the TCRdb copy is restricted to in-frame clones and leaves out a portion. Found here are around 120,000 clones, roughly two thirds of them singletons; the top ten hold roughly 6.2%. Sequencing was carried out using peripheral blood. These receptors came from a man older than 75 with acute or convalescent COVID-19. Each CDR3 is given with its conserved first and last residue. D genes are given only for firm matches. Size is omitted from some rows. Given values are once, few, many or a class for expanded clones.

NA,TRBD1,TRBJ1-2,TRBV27,CASSQGVSSGYTF,TGTGCCAGCAGTCAGGGGGTTTCCTCTGGCTACACCTTC
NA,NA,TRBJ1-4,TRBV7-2,CASSLGVRDNEKLFF,TGTGCCAGCAGCTTAGGGGTGAGGGATAATGAAAAACTGTTTTTT
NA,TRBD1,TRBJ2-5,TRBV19,CASSRTGASETQYF,TGTGCCAGTAGTAGGACAGGTGCGTCGGAGACCCAGTACTTC
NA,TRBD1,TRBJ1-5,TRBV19,CASRRQGAQLLNQPQHF,TGTGCCAGTAGGAGACAGGGGGCACAACTCCTCAATCAGCCCCAGCATTTT
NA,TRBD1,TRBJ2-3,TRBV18,CASSPTSTGVTDTQYF,TGTGCCAGCTCACCGACCTCAACAGGGGTCACAGATACGCAGTATTTT
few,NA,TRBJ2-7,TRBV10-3,CAIKTDLDEQYF,TGTGCCATCAAGACCGACTTGGACGAGCAGTACTTC
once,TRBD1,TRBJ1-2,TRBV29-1,CSVGGTGEDLGYTF,TGCAGCGTTGGGGGGACAGGGGAAGATCTTGGCTACACCTTC
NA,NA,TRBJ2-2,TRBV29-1,CSVRDTGELFF,TGCAGCGTGAGGGACACCGGGGAGCTGTTTTTT
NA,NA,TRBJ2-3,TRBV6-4,CASSDSGGTGTDTQYF,TGTGCCAGCAGTGACTCGGGCGGGACGGGCACAGATACGCAGTATTTT
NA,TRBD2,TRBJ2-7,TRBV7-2,CASSRTSGDGEQYF,TGTGCCAGCAGCCGGACTAGCGGAGACGGCGAACAGTACTTC
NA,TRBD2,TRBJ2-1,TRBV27,CASSPTRLAGEVEQFF,TGTGCCAGCAGTCCCACCCGACTAGCGGGAGAGGTTGAGCAGTTCTTC
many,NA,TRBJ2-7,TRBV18,CASSPEIEQYF,TGTGCCAGCTCACCGGAGATAGAGCAGTACTTC
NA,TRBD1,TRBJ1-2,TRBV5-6,CASSSARTGGNYGYTF,TGTGCCAGCAGCTCAGCCCGGACAGGAGGGAACTATGGCTACACCTTC
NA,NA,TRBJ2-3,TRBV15,CATSRGGGGATDTQYF,TGTGCCACCAGCAGAGGAGGGGGCGGGGCGACAGATACGCAGTATTTT
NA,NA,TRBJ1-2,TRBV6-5,CASSYPDSSYGYTF,TGTGCCAGCAGTTACCCGGACAGTTCGTATGGCTACACCTTC
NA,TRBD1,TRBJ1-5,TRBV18,CASSPTGGVQPQHF,TGTGCCAGCTCACCCACAGGGGGCGTTCAGCCCCAGCATTTT
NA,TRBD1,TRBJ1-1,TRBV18,CASSPPRTGGGNTEAFF,TGTGCCAGCTCACCACCCAGGACAGGAGGGGGGAACACTGAAGCTTTCTTT